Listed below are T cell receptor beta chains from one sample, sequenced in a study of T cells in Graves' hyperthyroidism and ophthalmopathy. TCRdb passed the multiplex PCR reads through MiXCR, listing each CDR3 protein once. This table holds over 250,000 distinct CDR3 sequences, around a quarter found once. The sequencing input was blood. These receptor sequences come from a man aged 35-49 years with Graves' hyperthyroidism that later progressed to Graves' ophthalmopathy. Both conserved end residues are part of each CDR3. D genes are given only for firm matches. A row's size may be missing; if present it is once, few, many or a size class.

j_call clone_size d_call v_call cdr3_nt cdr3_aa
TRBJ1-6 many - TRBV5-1 TGCGCCAGCAGCTTCGGTACGAAATCACCCCTCCACTTT CASSFGTKSPLHF
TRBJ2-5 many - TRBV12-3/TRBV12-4 TGTGCCAGCAGTTTTTCAGAGAGGGTTACAGAGACCCAGTACTTC CASSFSERVTETQYF
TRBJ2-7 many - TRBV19 TGTGCCAGTAGTCACGGGGGATACGAGCAGTACTTC CASSHGGYEQYF
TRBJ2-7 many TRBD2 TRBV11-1 TGTGCCAGCAGCTTAGCATCGAGCGGGATCTACGAGCAGTACTTC CASSLASSGIYEQYF
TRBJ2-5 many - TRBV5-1 TGCGCCAGCAGCTTGGAGGCTACGCAAGAGACCCAGTACTTC CASSLEATQETQYF
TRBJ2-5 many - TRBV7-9 TGTGCCAGCAGCTCTCTCCAGGGCCGACCGTACTTC CASSSLQGRPYF
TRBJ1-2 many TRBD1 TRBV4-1 TGCGCCAGCAGCCAAGACAGGGGGTCTAGGTCATCATACACCTTC CASSQDRGSRSSYTF
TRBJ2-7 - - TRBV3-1 TGTGCCAGCAGCCAAGCCCAAGGACCAAGGTACTTC CASSQAQGPRYF
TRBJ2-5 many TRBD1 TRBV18 TGTGCCAGCTCCGGACAGGGGACTTGGGAGACCCAGTACTTC CASSGQGTWETQYF
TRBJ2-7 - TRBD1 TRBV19 TGTGCCTCCAACTGGGACAGTAATTACGAGCAGTACTTC CASNWDSNYEQYF
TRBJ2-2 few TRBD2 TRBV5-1 TGCGCCAGCCTCCAGGGACTAGCGGGAGCGTCCGACACCGGGGAGCTGTTTTTT CASLQGLAGASDTGELFF
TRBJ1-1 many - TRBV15 TGTGCCACCAGCGGCTACCCCGGGGGCATGAACACTGAAGCTTTCTTT CATSGYPGGMNTEAFF
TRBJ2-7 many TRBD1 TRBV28 TGTGCCAGCAGCACTCCGGGCCGGGACAGGGGCTACTACGAGCAGTACTTC CASSTPGRDRGYYEQYF
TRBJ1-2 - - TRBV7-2 TGTGCCAGCACCCCCGCGGACAGCCCTATGGGCTACACCTTC CASTPADSPMGYTF
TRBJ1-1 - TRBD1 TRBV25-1 TGTGCCAGCAGTGCCGGGACAGGGGCCTACACTGAAGCTTTCTTT CASSAGTGAYTEAFF
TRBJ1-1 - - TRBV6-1 TGTGCCAGCAGACAGATGACAGCGAACACTGAAGCTTTCTTT CASRQMTANTEAFF
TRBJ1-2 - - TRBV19 TGTGCCAGTAGTATAGGAGCAGGGGAAGGCTATGGCTACACCTTC CASSIGAGEGYGYTF
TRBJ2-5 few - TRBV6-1 TGTGCCAGCAGGGCGTACAGGGCCGTGGAGACCCAGTACTTC CASRAYRAVETQYF
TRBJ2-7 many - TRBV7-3 TGTGCCAGCAGCTCACAGGGTTCCTACGAGCAGTACTTC CASSSQGSYEQYF
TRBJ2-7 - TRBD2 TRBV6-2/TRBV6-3 TGTGCCAGCAGCCGAACCCCGCCGGGACTAGCGGGAGTGGAGCAGTACTTC CASSRTPPGLAGVEQYF
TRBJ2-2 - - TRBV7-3 TGTGCCAGCAGCTTATGGCCGGGTGGTGCCGGGGAGCTGTTTTTT CASSLWPGGAGELFF
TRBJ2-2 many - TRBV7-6 TGTGCCAGCAGCTTAGCGGAGGGATACGGGGAGCTGTTTTTT CASSLAEGYGELFF
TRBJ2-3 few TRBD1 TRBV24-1 TGTGCCACCAGTTACAGGGGGTTCACAGATACGCAGTATTTT CATSYRGFTDTQYF
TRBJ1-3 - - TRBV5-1 TGCGCCAGCAGCTTGGACGGTCGCTCTGGAAACACCATATATTTT CASSLDGRSGNTIYF
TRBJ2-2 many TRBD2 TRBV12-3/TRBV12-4 TGTGCCAGCAGTTATCGGACTAGCGGGAGGGCGAACACCGGGGAGCTGTTTTTT CASSYRTSGRANTGELFF
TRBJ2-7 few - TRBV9 TGTGCCAGCAGCTCCCTCGGGCAGCACGAGCAGTACTTC CASSSLGQHEQYF
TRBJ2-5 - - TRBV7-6 TGTGCCAGCAGCTGGTGGGGGCGCCAAGAGACCCAGTACTTC CASSWWGRQETQYF
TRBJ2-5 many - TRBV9 TGTGCCAGCAGCGCGAATCAAGAGACCCAGTACTTC CASSANQETQYF
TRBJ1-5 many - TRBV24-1 TGTGCCACCAGTGATGCCAGGGGTCATCAGCCCCAGCATTTT CATSDARGHQPQHF
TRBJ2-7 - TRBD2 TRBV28 TGTGCCAGCAGTTTGCCCCCGGGGGGCGAGCAGTACTTC CASSLPPGGEQYF
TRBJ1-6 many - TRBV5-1 TGCGCCAGCAGCTTGGGACCGTCGGGGACTAATTCACCCCTCCACTTT CASSLGPSGTNSPLHF
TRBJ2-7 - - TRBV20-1 TGCAGTGCTAGAGATCTCGAGTCCGAGCAGTACTTC CSARDLESEQYF
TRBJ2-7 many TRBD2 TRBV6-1 TGTGCCAGCAGTGGACTAGCGGGGAACTCCTACGAGCAGTACTTC CASSGLAGNSYEQYF
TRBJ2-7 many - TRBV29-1 TGCAGCGTTGTGTTTGGAACCTACGAGCAGTACTTC CSVVFGTYEQYF
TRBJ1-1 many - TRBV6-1 TGTGCCAGCAGTGCCCGGGTCATGAACACTGAAGCTTTCTTT CASSARVMNTEAFF